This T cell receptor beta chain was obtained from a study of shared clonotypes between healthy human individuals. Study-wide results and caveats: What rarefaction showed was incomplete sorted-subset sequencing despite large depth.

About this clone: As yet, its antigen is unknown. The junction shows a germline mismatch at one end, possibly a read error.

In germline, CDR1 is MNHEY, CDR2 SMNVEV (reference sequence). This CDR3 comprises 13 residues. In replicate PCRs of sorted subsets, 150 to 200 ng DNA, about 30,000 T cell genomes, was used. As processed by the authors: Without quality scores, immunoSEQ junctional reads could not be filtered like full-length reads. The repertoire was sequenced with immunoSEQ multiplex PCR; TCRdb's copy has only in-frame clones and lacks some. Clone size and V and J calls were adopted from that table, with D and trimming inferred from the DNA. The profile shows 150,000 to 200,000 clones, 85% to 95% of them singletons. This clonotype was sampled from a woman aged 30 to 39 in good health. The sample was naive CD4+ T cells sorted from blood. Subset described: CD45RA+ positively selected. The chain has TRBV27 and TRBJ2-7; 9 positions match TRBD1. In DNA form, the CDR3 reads TGTGCCAGCAGTTTATTGGGGGGACAGGGCCAACTATTC. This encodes CASSLLGGQGQLF.